The rows below give T cell receptor beta chains drawn from one sample of a study of long-term antiretroviral therapy in people with HIV. Some clones are missing from TCRdb's copy, which holds only in-frame ones; the method was immunoSEQ multiplex PCR. This sample has under 45,000 clones; approximately 93% occur once, and the top ten carry 3.5% to 4.5%. Material: unsorted PBMCs, obtained around 5 years after starting antiretroviral therapy. Source of these receptors: a woman aged 45-65 years with HIV. Each CDR3 is given with its conserved first and last residue. D genes are given only for firm matches. Clone size appears in some rows only: once, few, many, or a class for an expanded clone.

J: TRBJ1-4; length: 14; size: -; D: -; V: TRBV7-8; CDR3: CASSITSSGWKLFF; DNA: TGTGCCAGCAGCATAACATCCTCGGGGTGGAAACTGTTTTTT
J: TRBJ1-1; length: 15; size: -; D: -; V: TRBV7-9; CDR3: CASSSHRPGDTEAFF; DNA: TGTGCCAGCAGCTCCCACAGGCCGGGAGACACTGAAGCTTTCTTT
J: TRBJ2-3; length: 15; size: -; D: -; V: TRBV7-2; CDR3: CASSQRLRGGDTQYF; DNA: TGTGCCAGCAGCCAGAGACTAAGGGGGGGAGATACGCAGTATTTT
J: TRBJ1-2; length: 12; size: -; D: -; V: TRBV7-2; CDR3: CASSPTLYGYTF; DNA: TGTGCCAGCAGCCCCACCCTATATGGCTACACCTTC
J: TRBJ1-2; length: 15; size: -; D: TRBD1; V: TRBV6-6; CDR3: CASSYAQGEVFGYTF; DNA: TGTGCCAGCAGTTACGCACAGGGGGAGGTCTTTGGCTACACCTTC
J: TRBJ1-4; length: 18; size: -; D: TRBD1; V: TRBV5-6; CDR3: CASSFVSGTAEGNEKLFF; DNA: TGTGCCAGCAGCTTTGTCTCCGGGACAGCGGAGGGTAATGAAAAACTGTTTTTT
J: TRBJ1-6; length: 13; size: -; D: -; V: TRBV7-9; CDR3: CASSPEGGSPLHF; DNA: TGTGCCAGCAGCCCCGAAGGGGGTTCACCCCTCCACTTT
J: TRBJ1-4; length: 14; size: -; D: -; V: TRBV10-3; CDR3: CAISVFMGNGKLFF; DNA: TGTGCCATCAGTGTTTTCATGGGGAACGGGAAACTGTTTTTT
J: TRBJ1-1; length: 14; size: -; D: TRBD1; V: TRBV5-6; CDR3: CASRTTGLGTEAFF; DNA: TGTGCCAGCAGGACGACAGGGCTGGGCACTGAAGCTTTCTTT
J: TRBJ2-4; length: 14; size: -; D: -; V: TRBV6-1; CDR3: CASLAPGNKNIQYF; DNA: TGTGCCAGCCTTGCCCCAGGGAACAAAAACATTCAGTACTTC
J: TRBJ1-4; length: 15; size: -; D: -; V: TRBV4-3; CDR3: CASSLTGNQNEKLFF; DNA: TGCGCCAGCAGCCTAACAGGGAACCAAAATGAAAAACTGTTTTTT
J: TRBJ1-2; length: 14; size: -; D: TRBD1; V: TRBV9; CDR3: CASSPGQGANGYTF; DNA: TGTGCCAGCAGCCCCGGACAGGGGGCAAATGGCTACACCTTC
J: TRBJ2-7; length: 14; size: -; D: -; V: TRBV4-1; CDR3: CASSQVEGNNEQYF; DNA: TGCGCCAGCAGCCAAGTAGAGGGTAATAACGAGCAGTACTTC
J: TRBJ1-5; length: 15; size: -; D: -; V: TRBV6-1; CDR3: CASSEDPGGDQPQHF; DNA: TGTGCCAGCAGTGAAGATCCGGGGGGCGATCAGCCCCAGCATTTT
J: TRBJ2-7; length: 14; size: -; D: -; V: TRBV5-1; CDR3: CASSLLGGTYEQYF; DNA: TGCGCCAGCAGCTTGTTAGGGGGAACCTACGAGCAGTACTTC
J: TRBJ2-7; length: 14; size: -; D: -; V: TRBV6-6; CDR3: CASSRDIGTYEQYF; DNA: TGTGCCAGCAGTCGGGACATTGGGACGTACGAGCAGTACTTC
J: TRBJ1-2; length: 14; size: -; D: -; V: TRBV25-1; CDR3: CASSESAQKYGYTF; DNA: TGTGCCAGCAGTGAATCAGCGCAAAAGTATGGCTACACCTTC
J: TRBJ2-3; length: 14; size: once; D: -; V: TRBV15; CDR3: CASGQGRSTDTQYF; DNA: TGTGCCAGCGGCCAGGGCAGGAGCACAGATACGCAGTATTTT
J: TRBJ1-5; length: 15; size: -; D: -; V: TRBV6-6; CDR3: CASSYIDAGNQPQHF; DNA: TGTGCCAGCAGTTACATAGACGCCGGCAATCAGCCCCAGCATTTT
J: TRBJ1-3; length: 16; size: -; D: -; V: TRBV2; CDR3: CASSEGLLISGNTIYF; DNA: TGTGCCAGCAGTGAAGGGTTACTAATCTCTGGAAACACCATATATTTT
J: TRBJ1-1; length: 14; size: -; D: -; V: TRBV11-2; CDR3: CASSLTRRHTEAFF; DNA: TGTGCCAGCAGCTTAACACGGCGTCACACTGAAGCTTTCTTT
J: TRBJ2-1; length: 13; size: -; D: -; V: TRBV7-3; CDR3: CASSQGSYNEQFF; DNA: TGTGCCAGCAGCCAGGGGTCCTACAATGAGCAGTTCTTC
J: TRBJ2-5; length: 17; size: -; D: -; V: TRBV4-1; CDR3: CASSPKAPVRYQETQYF; DNA: TGCGCCAGCAGCCCCAAGGCCCCGGTCAGATACCAAGAGACCCAGTACTTC
J: TRBJ2-7; length: 16; size: -; D: -; V: TRBV14; CDR3: CASSQWGLGEVGEQYF; DNA: TGTGCCAGCAGCCAATGGGGGCTAGGCGAGGTAGGCGAGCAGTACTTC
J: TRBJ2-5; length: 17; size: -; D: TRBD2; V: TRBV5-1; CDR3: CASSGGPSGGSGETQYF; DNA: TGCGCCAGCAGCGGGGGGCCTAGCGGGGGGAGTGGAGAGACCCAGTACTTC
J: TRBJ2-1; length: 16; size: -; D: TRBD2; V: TRBV5-6; CDR3: CASSPGLGGVQYEQFF; DNA: TGTGCCAGCAGCCCGGGACTAGGCGGGGTACAATATGAGCAGTTCTTC
J: TRBJ1-2; length: 14; size: -; D: -; V: TRBV5-1; CDR3: CASSLDPANYGYTF; DNA: TGCGCCAGCAGCTTGGATCCAGCTAACTATGGCTACACCTTC